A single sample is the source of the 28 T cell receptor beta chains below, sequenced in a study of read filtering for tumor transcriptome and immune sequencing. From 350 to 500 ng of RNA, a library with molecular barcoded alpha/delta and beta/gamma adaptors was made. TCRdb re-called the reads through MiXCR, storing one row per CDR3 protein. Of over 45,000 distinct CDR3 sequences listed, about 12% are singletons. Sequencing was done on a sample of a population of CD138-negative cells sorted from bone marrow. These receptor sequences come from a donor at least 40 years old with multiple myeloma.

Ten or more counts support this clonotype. The CDR3 loop is CASSLRAGVADEQFF. In nucleotides, the CDR3 is TGCGCCAGCAGTTTGCGGGCGGGAGTGGCCGATGAGCAGTTCTTC. The chain has TRBV5-1 and TRBJ2-1; 7 nucleotides match TRBD2. Germline CDR1 reads SGHRS; CDR2 reads YFSETQ. The V and J ends lost 5 bases and 8 bases, in that order; junction bases with no gene match: 13. This CDR3 is built from 15 residues. The complete variable domain, with remaining parts taken from reference TRBV5-1 and TRBJ2-1, reads KAGVTQTPRYLIKTRGQQVTLSCSPISGHRSVSWYQQTPGQGLQFLFEYFSETQRNKGNFPGRFSGRQFSNSRSEMNVSTLELGDSALYLCASSLRAGVADEQFFGPGTRLTVL.

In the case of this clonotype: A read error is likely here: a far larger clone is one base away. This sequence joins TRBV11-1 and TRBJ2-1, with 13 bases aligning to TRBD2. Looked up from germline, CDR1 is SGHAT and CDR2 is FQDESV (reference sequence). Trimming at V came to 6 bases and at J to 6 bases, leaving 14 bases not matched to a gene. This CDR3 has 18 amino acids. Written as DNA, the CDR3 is TGTGCCAGCAGGACTGGACTAGCGGGAGCCGCTAGGACCAATGAGCAGTTCTTC. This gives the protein CASRTGLAGAARTNEQFF.

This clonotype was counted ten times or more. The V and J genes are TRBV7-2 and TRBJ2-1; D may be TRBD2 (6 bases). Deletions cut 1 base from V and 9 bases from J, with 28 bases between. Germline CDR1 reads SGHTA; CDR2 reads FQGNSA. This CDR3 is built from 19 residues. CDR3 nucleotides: TGTGCCAGCAGCTTAGGGCGGGACCTAGCTGTAGGTCTTCACTTTGAGCAGTTCTTC. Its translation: CASSLGRDLAVGLHFEQFF.

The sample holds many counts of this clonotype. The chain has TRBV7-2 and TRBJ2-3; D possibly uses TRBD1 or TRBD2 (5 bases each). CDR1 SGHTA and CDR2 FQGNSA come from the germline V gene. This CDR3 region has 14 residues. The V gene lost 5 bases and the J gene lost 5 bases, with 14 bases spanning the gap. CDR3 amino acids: CASSTFGTQDTQYF. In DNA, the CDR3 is TGTGCCAGCAGCACGTTCGGGACGCAAGATACGCAGTATTTT. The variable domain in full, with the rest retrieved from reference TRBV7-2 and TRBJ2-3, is GAGVSQSPSNKVTEKGKDVELRCDPISGHTALYWYRQSLGQGLEFLIYFQGNSAPDKSGLPSDRFSAERTGGSVSTLTIQRTQQEDSAVYLCASSTFGTQDTQYFGPGTRLTVL.

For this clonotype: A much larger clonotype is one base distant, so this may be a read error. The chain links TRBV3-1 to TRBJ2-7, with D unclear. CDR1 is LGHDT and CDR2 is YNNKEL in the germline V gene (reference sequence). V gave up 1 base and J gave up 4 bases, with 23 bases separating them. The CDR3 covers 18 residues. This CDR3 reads CASSQVWSPAGRGYEQYF. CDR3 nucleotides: TGTGCCAGCAGCCAAGTGTGGAGTCCCGCAGGCAGAGGTTACGAGCAGTACTTC.

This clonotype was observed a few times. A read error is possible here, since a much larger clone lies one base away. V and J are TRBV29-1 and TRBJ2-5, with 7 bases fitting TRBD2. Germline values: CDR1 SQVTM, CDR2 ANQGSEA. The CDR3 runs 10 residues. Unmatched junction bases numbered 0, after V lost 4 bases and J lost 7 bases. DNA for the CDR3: TGCAGCGTTGGGGGGGGGACCCAGTACTTC. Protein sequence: CSVGGGTQYF. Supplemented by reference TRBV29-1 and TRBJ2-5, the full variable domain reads SAVISQKPSRDICQRGTSLTIQCQVDSQVTMMFWYRQQPGQSLTLIATANQGSEATYESGFVIDKFPISRPNLTFSTLTVSNMSPEDSSIYLCSVGGGTQYFGPGTRLLVL.

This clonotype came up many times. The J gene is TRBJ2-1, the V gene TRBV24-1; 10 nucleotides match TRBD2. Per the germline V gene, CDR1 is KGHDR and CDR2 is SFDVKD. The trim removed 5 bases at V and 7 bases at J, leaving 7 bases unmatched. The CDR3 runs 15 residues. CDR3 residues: CATSAPSGRRNEQFF. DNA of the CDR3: TGTGCCACCAGTGCCCCTAGCGGGAGAAGGAATGAGCAGTTCTTC.

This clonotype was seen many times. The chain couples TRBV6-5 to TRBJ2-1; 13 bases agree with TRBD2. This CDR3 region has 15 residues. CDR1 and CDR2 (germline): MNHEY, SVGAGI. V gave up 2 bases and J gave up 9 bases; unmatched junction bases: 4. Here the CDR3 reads CASSYGTSGTGEQFF. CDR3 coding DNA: TGTGCCAGCAGTTACGGGACTAGCGGGACGGGTGAGCAGTTCTTC.

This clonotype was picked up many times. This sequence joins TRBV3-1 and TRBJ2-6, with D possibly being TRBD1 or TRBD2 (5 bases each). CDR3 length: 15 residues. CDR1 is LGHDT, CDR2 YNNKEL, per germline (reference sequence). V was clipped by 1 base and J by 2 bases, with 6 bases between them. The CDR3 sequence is CASSQGGTGANVLTF. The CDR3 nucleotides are TGTGCCAGCAGCCAAGGGGGGACTGGGGCCAACGTCCTGACTTTC.

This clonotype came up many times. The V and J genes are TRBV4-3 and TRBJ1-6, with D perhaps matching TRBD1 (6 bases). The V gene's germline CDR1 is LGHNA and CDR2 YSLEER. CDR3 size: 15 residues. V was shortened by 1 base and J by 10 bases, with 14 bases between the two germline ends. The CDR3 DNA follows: TGCGCCAGCAGCCAAGGGGCCAGAGGGGGATCACCCCTCCACTTT. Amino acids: CASSQGARGGSPLHF.

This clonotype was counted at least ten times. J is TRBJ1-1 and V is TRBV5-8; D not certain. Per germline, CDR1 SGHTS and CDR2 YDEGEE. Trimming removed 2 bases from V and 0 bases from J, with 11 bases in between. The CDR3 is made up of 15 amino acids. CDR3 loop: CASSLPTGMNTEAFF. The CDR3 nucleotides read TGTGCCAGCAGCTTACCAACCGGGATGAACACTGAAGCTTTCTTT.

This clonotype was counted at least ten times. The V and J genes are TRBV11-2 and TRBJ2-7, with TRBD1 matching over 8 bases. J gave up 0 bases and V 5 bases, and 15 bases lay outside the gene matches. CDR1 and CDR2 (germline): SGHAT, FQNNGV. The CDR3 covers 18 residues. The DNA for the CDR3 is TGTGCCAGCAGCCCCAGGGGGCGCGTAGCGGTGAGCTCCTACGAGCAGTACTTC. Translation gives CASSPRGRVAVSSYEQYF.

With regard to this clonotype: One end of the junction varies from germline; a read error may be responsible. The CDR3 sequence is CVSRLKGSSNQPQRF. Written as DNA, the CDR3 is TGTGTCAGCAGATTAAAGGGCTCCAGCAATCAGCCCCAGCGTTTT. The rearrangement joins TRBV6-2 or TRBV6-3 to TRBJ1-5; D is undetermined. The CDR3 extends over 15 amino acids. Germline V CDR1 and CDR2: MNHEY, SVGEGT.

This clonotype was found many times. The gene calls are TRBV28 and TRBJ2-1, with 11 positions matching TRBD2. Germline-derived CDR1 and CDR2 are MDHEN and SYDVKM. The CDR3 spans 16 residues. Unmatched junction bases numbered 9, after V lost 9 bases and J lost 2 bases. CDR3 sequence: CASDPTSGTPYNEQFF. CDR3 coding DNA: TGTGCCAGTGACCCGACTAGCGGGACCCCCTACAATGAGCAGTTCTTC.

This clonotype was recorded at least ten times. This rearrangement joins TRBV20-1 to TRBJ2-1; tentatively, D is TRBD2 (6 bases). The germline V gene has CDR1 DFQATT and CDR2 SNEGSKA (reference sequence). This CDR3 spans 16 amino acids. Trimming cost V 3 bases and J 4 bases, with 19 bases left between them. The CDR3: CSASDTGRPGYNEQFF. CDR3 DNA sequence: TGCAGTGCTAGTGATACCGGGAGACCGGGATACAATGAGCAGTTCTTC.

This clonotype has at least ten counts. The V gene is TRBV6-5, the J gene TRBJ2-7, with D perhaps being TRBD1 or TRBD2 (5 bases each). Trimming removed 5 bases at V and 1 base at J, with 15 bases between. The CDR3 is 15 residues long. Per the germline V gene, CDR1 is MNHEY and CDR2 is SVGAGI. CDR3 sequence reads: CASSTREGRSYEQYF. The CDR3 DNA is TGTGCCAGCAGTACCAGGGAAGGGAGATCCTACGAGCAGTACTTC.

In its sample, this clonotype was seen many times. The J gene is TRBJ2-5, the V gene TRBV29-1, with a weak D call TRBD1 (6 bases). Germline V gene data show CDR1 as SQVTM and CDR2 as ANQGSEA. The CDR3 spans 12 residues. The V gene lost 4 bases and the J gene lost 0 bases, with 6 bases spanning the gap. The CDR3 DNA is TGCAGCGTTGGGACAGACCAAGAGACCCAGTACTTC. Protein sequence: CSVGTDQETQYF.

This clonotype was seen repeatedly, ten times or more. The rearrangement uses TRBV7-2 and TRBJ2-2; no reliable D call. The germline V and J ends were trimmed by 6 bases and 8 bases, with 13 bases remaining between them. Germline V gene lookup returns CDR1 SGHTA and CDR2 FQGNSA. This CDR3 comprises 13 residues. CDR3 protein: CASRSTPAGELFF. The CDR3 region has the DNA TGTGCCAGCAGGTCCACCCCTGCAGGGGAGCTGTTTTTT.

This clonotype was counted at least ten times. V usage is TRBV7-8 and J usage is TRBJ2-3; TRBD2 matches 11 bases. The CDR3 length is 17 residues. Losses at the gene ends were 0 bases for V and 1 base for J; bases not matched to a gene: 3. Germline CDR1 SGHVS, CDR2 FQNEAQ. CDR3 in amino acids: CASSLARGLAGTDTQYF. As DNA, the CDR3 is TGTGCCAGCAGCTTAGCGAGGGGACTAGCGGGCACAGATACGCAGTATTTT.

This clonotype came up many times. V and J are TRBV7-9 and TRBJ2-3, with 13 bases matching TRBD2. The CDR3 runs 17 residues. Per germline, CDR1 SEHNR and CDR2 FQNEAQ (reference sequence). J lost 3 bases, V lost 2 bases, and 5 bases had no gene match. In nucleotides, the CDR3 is TGTGCCAGCAGCTTAATACTAGCGGGAGGGCGGACAGATACGCAGTATTTT. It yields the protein CASSLILAGGRTDTQYF.

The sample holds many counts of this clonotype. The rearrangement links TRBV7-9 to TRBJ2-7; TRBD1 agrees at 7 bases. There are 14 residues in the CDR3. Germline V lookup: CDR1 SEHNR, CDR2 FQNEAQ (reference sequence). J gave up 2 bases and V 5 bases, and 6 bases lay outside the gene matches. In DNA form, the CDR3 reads TGTGCCAGCAGCAGGACAGGAAGTGCCTACGAGCAGTACTTC. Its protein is CASSRTGSAYEQYF.

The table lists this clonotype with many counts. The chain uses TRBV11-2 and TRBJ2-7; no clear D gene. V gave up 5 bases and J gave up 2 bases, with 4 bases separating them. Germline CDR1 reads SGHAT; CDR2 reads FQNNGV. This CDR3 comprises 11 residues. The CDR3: CASSMTYEQYF. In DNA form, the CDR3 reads TGTGCCAGCAGCATGACCTACGAGCAGTACTTC.

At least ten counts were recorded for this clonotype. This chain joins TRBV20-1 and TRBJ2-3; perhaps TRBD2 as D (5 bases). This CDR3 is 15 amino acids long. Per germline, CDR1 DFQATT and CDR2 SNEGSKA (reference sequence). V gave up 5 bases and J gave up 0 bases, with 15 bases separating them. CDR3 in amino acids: CSARGLPGSTDTQYF. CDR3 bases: TGCAGTGCTCGAGGCCTACCGGGGAGCACAGATACGCAGTATTTT.

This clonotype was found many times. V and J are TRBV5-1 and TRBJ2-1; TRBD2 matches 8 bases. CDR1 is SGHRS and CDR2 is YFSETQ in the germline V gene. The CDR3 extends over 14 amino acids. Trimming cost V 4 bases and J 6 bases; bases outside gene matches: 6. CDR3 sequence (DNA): TGCGCCAGCAGCGGGAGCGGGAGCGGCAATGAGCAGTTCTTC. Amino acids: CASSGSGSGNEQFF.

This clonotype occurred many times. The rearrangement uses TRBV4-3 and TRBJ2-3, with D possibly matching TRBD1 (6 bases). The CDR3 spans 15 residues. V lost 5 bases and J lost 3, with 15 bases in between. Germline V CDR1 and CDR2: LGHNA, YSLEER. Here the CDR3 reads CASSSRQARTDTQYF. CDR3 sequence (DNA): TGCGCCAGCAGCTCGAGACAGGCGAGGACAGATACGCAGTATTTT.

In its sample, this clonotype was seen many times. The DNA for the CDR3 is TGTGCCAGCAGCCCGGGACAAGCCGGGGAGCTGTTTTTT. This sequence encodes CASSPGQAGELFF. This rearrangement joins TRBV5-6 to TRBJ2-2, with D maybe TRBD1 (6 bases). Germline V lookup: CDR1 SGHDT, CDR2 YYEEEE. Trimming cost V 4 bases and J 6 bases, with 10 bases left between them. CDR3 length equals 13 residues.

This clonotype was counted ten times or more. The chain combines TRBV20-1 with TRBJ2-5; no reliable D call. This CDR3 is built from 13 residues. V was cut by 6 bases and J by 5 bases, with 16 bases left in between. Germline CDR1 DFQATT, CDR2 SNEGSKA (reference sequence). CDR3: CSAPGFYGETQYF. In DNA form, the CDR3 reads TGCAGTGCGCCCGGGTTCTACGGGGAGACCCAGTACTTC.

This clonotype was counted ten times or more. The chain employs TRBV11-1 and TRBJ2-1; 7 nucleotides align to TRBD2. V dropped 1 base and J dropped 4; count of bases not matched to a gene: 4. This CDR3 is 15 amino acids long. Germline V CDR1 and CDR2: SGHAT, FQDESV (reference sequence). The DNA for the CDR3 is TGTGCCAGCAGCTTAGGGCTAGCGGTATACAATGAGCAGTTCTTC. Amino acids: CASSLGLAVYNEQFF.